This T cell receptor (beta chain) was captured by sequencing in a study of blood T cells in healthy people across ages. Per the germline V gene, CDR1 is SEHNR and CDR2 is FQNEAQ (reference sequence). CDR3 length equals 16 residues. V lost 5 bases, J lost 7 bases, and 14 bases stayed unmatched. Using a J-beta primer mix together with a sample-barcoded 5' primer, a second PCR was run for about 6 to 12 cycles. Via MiXCR, TCRdb re-called the 5' RACE reads, giving one row per CDR3 protein. The sample has over 1,500,000 distinct CDR3 sequences, around half seen once. Sample: blood. This chain joins TRBV7-9 and TRBJ1-2, with 9 bases aligning to TRBD1. The TCR comes from a woman aged 35 to 49 in good health. The CDR3 DNA sequence: TGTGCCAGCAGCCTAGGGGGGACAGGGACGTCAGGTGGCTACACCTTC. This sequence encodes CASSLGGTGTSGGYTF.